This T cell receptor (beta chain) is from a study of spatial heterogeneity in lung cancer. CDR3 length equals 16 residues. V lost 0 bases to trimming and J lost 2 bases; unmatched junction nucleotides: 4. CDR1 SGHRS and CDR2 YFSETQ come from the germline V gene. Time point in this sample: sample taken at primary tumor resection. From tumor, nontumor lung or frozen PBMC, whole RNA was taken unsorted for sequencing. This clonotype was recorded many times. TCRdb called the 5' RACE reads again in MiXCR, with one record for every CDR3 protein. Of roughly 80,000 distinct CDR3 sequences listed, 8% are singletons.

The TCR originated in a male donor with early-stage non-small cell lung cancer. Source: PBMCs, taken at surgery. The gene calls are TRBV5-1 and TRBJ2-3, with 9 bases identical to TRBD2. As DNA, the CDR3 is TGCGCCAGCAGCTTGGAGCCTAGCGGGACCACAGATACGCAGTATTTT. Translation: CASSLEPSGTTDTQYF.